Below, one T cell receptor (beta chain) is given with its context. Germline CDR1 DFQATT, CDR2 SNEGSKA (reference sequence). The CDR3 consists of 14 residues. V was trimmed by 3 bases and J by 4 bases, leaving 12 bases between them. These data originate in a study of T cell repertoires in cytomegalovirus infection. In TCRdb, the reads were re-called with MiXCR into one record per CDR3 protein. The sample lists about 300,000 distinct CDR3 sequences, roughly 9.3% occurring once. The clonotype originates from a human donor in good health (CMV status not recorded). Some clones in this sample may be carry-over from other donors' samples. Sequencing was performed on PBMCs. The rearrangement uses TRBV20-1 and TRBJ2-2; D may correspond to TRBD1 or TRBD2 (5 bases each). The CDR3 DNA follows: TGCAGTGCTAGGACCGGGACCATCACCGGGGAGCTGTTTTTT. Translation: CSARTGTITGELFF.